The following is a TCR beta chain sequence with its context. This record belongs to a study of blood T cell repertoires in COVID-19. Study details: Specimens from acute and convalescent COVID-19 originated in the United States, Italy and Spain. In each case, the material was cDNA or gDNA derived from T cells, B-cell-depleted T cells, or PBMCs.

The authors' processing: Amplified reference gene primers provided the basis for estimating nucleated cell counts. The assay was immunoSEQ multiplex PCR, and TCRdb's table has in-frame clones only and misses some. For V, J and clone size, that table is used; D and trimming come from the DNA. This table has over 200,000 clones, about 86% appearing once. The V gene end was trimmed by 5 bases and the J gene end by 8 bases; junction bases not matched to a gene: 5. The CDR3 is made up of 13 amino acids. CDR1 and CDR2 (germline): LNHNV, YYDKDF (reference sequence). The chain combines TRBV15 with TRBJ1-4, with 7 bases fitting TRBD1. The TCR comes from a man in his forties or fifties with active or convalescent COVID-19. Sequencing input: peripheral blood. The CDR3 DNA reads as TGTGCCACCAGCTCAGGGGGGTGGGAAAAACTGTTTTTT. It codes for CATSSGGWEKLFF.